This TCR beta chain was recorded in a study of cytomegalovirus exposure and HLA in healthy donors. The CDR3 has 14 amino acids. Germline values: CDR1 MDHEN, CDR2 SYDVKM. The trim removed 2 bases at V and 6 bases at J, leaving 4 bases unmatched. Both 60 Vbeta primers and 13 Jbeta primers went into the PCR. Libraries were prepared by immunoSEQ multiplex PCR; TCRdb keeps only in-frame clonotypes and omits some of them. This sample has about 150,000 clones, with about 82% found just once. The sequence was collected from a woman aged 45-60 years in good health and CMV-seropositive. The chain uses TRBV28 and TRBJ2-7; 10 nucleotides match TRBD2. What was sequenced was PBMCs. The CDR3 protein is CASSLRSGRSEQYF. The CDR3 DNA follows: TGTGCCAGCAGTTTACGTAGCGGGAGGAGCGAGCAGTACTTC. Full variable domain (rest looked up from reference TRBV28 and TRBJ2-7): DVKVTQSSRYLVKRTGEKVFLECVQDMDHENMFWYRQDPGLGLRLIYFSYDVKMKEKGDIPEGYSVSREKKERFSLILESASTNQTSMYLCASSLRSGRSEQYFGPGTRLTVT.